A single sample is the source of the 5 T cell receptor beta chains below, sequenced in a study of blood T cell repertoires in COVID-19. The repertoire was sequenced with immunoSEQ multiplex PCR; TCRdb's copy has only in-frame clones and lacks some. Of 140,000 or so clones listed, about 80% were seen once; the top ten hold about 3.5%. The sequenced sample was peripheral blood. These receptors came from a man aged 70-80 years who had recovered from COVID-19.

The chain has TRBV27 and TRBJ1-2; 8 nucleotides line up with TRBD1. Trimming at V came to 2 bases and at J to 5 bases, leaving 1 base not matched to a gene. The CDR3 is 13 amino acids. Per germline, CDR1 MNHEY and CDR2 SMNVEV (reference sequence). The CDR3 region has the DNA TGTGCCAGCAGTTTAACAGGGGGTTATGGCTACACCTTC. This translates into CASSLTGGYGYTF.

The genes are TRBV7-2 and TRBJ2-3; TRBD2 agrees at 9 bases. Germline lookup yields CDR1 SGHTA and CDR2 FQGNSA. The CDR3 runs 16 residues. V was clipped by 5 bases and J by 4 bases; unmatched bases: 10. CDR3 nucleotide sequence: TGTGCCAGCAGCCAGGACGGACTAGCGATCGCAGATACGCAGTATTTT. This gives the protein CASSQDGLAIADTQYF.

CDR3 nucleotides: TGTGCCAGCAGTTACGTGCCAGTCAATCAGCCCCAGCATTTT. The encoded protein is CASSYVPVNQPQHF. This chain connects TRBV6-2 or TRBV6-3 to TRBJ1-5; D ambiguous. Trimming cost V 2 bases and J 3 bases, with 8 bases left between them. This CDR3 spans 14 amino acids. CDR1 is MNHEY, CDR2 SVGEGT, per germline.

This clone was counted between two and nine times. The CDR3: CASSQGGGYTF. CDR3 coding DNA: TGTGCCAGCAGTCAGGGAGGTGGCTACACCTTC. This sequence joins TRBV6-5 and TRBJ1-2; TRBD1 might be the D (5 bases). The CDR3 has 11 amino acids. V lost 5 bases to trimming and J lost 7 bases, with 8 bases between them. CDR1 is MNHEY and CDR2 is SVGAGI in the germline V gene.

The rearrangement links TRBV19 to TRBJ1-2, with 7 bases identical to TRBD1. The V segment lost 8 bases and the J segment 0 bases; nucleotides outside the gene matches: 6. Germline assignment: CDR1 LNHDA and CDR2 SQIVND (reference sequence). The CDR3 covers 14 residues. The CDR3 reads CASGEQGANYGYTF. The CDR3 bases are TGTGCCAGTGGGGAGCAGGGGGCTAACTATGGCTACACCTTC. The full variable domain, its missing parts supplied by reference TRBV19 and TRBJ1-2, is DGGITQSPKYLFRKEGQNVTLSCEQNLNHDAMYWYRQDPGQGLRLIYYSQIVNDFQKGDIAEGYSVSREKKESFPLTVTSAQKNPTAFYLCASGEQGANYGYTFGSGTRLTVV.